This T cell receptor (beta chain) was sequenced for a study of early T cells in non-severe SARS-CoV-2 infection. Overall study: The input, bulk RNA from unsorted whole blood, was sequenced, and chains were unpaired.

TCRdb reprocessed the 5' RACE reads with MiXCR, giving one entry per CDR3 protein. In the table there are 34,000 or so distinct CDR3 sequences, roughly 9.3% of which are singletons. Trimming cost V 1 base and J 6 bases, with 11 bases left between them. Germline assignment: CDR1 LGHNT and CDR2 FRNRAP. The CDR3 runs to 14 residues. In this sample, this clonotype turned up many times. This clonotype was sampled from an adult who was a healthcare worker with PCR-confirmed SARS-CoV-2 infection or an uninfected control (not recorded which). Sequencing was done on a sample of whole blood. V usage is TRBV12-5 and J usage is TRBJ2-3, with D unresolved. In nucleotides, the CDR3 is TGTGCTAGTGGTTTGGGCCTTTTTCCCGATACGCAGTATTTT. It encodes CASGLGLFPDTQYF.